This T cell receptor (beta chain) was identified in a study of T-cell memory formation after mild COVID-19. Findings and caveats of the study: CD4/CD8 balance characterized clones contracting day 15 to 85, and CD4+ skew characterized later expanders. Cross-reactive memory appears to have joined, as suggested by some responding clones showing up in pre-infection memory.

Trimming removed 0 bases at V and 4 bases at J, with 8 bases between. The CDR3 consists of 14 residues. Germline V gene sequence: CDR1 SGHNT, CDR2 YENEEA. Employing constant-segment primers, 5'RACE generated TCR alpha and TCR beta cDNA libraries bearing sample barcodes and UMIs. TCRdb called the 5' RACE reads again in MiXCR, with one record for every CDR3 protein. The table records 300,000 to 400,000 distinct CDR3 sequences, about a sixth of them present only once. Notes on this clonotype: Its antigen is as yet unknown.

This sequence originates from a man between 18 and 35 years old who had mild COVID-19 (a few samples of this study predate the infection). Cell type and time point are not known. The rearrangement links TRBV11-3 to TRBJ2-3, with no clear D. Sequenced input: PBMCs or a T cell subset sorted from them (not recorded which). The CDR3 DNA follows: TGTGCCAGCAGCTTAGATCCTAGTCCAGATACGCAGTATTTT. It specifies CASSLDPSPDTQYF. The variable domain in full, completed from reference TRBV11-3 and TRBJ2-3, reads EAGVVQSPRYKIIEKKQPVAFWCNPISGHNTLYWYLQNLGQGPELLIRYENEEAVDDSQLPKDRFSAERLKGVDSTLKIQPAELGDSAVYLCASSLDPSPDTQYFGPGTRLTVL.